This section outlines one TCR beta chain sequence together with its context. The data originate from a study of T cells after somatic rescue of genetic block. The CDR3 sequence is 17 residues long. Trimming stripped 0 bases from V and 0 bases from J, with 12 bases between. The V gene's germline CDR1 is LGHNA and CDR2 YNFKEQ. The assay was immunoSEQ multiplex PCR, and TCRdb's table has in-frame clones only and misses some. The sample lists tens of thousands of clones; 96% were seen once. The sample consisted of peripheral blood mononuclear cells (PBMCs). This TCR was recovered from a child under two years old. This chain joins TRBV4-2 and TRBJ2-1; tentative D call: TRBD2 (6 bases). Written as DNA, the CDR3 is TGTGCCAGCAGCCAAGACCCGGGGGTTCACTCCTACAATGAGCAGTTCTTC. Amino acids: CASSQDPGVHSYNEQFF.